This note documents a single T cell receptor (beta chain) sequence. Authors' data handling: Amplifying reference gene primers gave estimates of nucleated cell counts. Produced via immunoSEQ multiplex PCR; TCRdb's table is partial and in-frame only. The DNA was the basis for D and trimming; V, J and clone size are from that table. The repertoire holds roughly 100,000 clones, with 76% as singletons. This entry comes from a study of blood T cell repertoires in COVID-19. As for the study in general: Acute and convalescent COVID-19 samples came from the United States, Italy and Spain.

CDR1 and CDR2 from the germline V gene are MNHEY and SVGEGT. The CDR3 extends over 15 amino acids. J gave up 8 bases and V 5 bases, and 12 bases lay outside the gene matches. The chain uses TRBV6-2 or TRBV6-3 and TRBJ1-2; 9 bases are shared with TRBD1. The sequenced material came from peripheral blood. The TCR originated in an elderly man with COVID-19, enrolled during active disease. The CDR3 DNA reads TGTGCCAGCAGTGCCTCCGGGACAGGGTGGGAAGGCTACACCTTC. Amino acids: CASSASGTGWEGYTF.